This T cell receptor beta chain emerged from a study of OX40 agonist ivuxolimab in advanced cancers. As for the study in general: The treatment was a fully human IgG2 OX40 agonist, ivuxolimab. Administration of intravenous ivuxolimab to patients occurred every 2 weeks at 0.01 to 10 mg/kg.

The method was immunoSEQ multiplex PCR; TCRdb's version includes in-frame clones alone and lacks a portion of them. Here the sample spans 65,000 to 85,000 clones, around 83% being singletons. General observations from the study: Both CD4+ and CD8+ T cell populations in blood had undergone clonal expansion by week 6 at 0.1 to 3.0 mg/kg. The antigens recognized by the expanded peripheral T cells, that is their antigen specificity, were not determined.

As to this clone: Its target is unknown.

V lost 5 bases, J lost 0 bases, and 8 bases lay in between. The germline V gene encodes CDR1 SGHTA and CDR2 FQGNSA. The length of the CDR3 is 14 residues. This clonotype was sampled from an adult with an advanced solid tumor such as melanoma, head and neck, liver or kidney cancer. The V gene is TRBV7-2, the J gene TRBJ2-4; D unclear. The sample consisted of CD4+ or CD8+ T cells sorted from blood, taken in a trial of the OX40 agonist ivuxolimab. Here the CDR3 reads CASSKEIAKNIQYF. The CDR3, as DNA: TGTGCCAGCAGCAAAGAGATAGCCAAAAACATTCAGTACTTC.